This record covers a single TCR beta chain. The data stem from a study of blood T cell repertoires in COVID-19. Study-level information: Samples representing acute and convalescent COVID-19 were sourced from the United States, Italy and Spain. From T cells, B-cell-depleted T cells, or PBMCs came the material, which was cDNA or gDNA.

CDR1 is SQVTM, CDR2 ANQGSEA, per germline. The CDR3 is 15 residues long. Original processing methods: How many nucleated cells were present was estimated from reference gene primer amplification. The method was immunoSEQ multiplex PCR; TCRdb's version includes in-frame clones alone and lacks a portion of them. V, J and clone size reflect that table, while D and trimming were determined from the DNA. The table lists about 160,000 clones, 86% of them singletons. The specimen sequenced was peripheral blood. This clonotype was sampled from a man aged 45-60 years with active or convalescent COVID-19. The chain joins TRBV29-1 to TRBJ2-1; the match to TRBD2 covers 8 bases. As DNA, the CDR3 is TGCAGTTCCCGCGCGAGCGGGAGATCAGGAAATGAGCAGTTCTTC. The encoded protein is CSSRASGRSGNEQFF.